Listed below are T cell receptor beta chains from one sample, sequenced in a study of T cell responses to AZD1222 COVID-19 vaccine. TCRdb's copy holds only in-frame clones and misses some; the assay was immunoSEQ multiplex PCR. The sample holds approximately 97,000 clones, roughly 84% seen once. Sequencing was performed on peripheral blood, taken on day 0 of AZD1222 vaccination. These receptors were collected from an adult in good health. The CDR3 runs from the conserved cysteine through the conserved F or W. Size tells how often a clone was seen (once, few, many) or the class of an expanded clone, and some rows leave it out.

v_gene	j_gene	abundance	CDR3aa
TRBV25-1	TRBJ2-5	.	CASSAAAGGETQYF
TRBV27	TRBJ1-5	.	CASSLLGGRRPQPQHF
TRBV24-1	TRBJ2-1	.	CATSDLGGQGANIQFF
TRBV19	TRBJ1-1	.	CASSILSGAAATEAFF
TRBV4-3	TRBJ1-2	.	CASSQEPGSNGYTF
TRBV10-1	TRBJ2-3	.	CASSESWSPTDTQYF
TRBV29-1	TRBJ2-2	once	CSAVGTGGWTGELFF
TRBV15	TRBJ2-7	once	CATSRDRGYEQYF
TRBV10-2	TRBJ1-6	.	CASSESRARNSPLHF
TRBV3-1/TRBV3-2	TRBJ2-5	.	CASSQGQIQETQYF
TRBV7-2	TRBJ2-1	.	CASSPSGQGNEQFF
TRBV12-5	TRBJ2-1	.	CASGLVRDAGPFISSYNEQFF
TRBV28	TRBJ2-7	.	CASSSIPSAGIYEQYF
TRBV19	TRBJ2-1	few	CASSKPGQISYNEQFF
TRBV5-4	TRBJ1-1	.	CASSGPGQMNTEAFF
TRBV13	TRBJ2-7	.	CAAAGTGARKQYF
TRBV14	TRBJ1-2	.	CASSPRGPNYGYTF
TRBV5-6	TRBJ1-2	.	CASRGANYGYTF
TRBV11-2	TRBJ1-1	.	CASREGQNTEAFF
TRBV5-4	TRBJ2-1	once	CALGLAGGNEQFF
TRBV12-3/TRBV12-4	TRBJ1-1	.	CASSLARNTEAFF
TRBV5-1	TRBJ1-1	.	CASSLDVGGTEAFF
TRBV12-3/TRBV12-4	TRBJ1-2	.	CASSLKVGNGYTF
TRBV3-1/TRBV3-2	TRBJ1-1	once	CASSHDGITEAFF
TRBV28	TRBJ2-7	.	CASKGSYEQYF
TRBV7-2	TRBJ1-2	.	CASSLAGLLGYTF
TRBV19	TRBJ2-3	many	CASSIGATSGSMTDTQYF